The entry that follows covers one TCR beta chain sequence. This record belongs to a study of control samples from healthy donors and cancer patients. Using immunoSEQ multiplex PCR, the repertoire was profiled, and TCRdb retains in-frame clones only, with some absent. Among 130,000 to 150,000 clones, less than 90% were seen once, and the ten largest hold approximately 9.4%. The TCR was taken from a woman in her twenties or thirties in good health. Sequenced: blood.

This chain's CDR3 is CASSTGGYGYTF. CDR3 coding DNA: TGTGCCAGCTCTACCGGGGGGTATGGCTACACCTTC. V usage is TRBV18 and J usage is TRBJ1-2; D is perhaps TRBD1 (5 bases). Between the trimmed V and J ends, which lost 6 bases and 5 bases, there was a span of 10 bases. The CDR3 is 12 amino acids. Per germline, CDR1 KGHSH and CDR2 LQKENI.